These 16 T cell receptor beta chains share one sample of origin, sequenced in a study of CD8 T cells in Susac syndrome. An amount of RNA that ranged from roughly 0.45 to 1 ug was reverse transcribed with random hexamers. MiXCR was run by TCRdb on the immunoSEQ multiplex PCR reads, yielding one entry per CDR3 protein. The sample has roughly 120,000 distinct CDR3 sequences, more than 85% seen once. Sequences were obtained from CD8+ T cells from PBMCs. These receptors were taken from a human donor with multiple sclerosis.

The V call is TRBV20-1, the J call TRBJ2-7, with a tentative D call TRBD1 (6 bases). The CDR3 totals 11 residues. Per the germline V gene, CDR1 is DFQATT and CDR2 is SNEGSKA (reference sequence). V lost 8 bases, J lost 3 bases, and 11 bases lay in between. CDR3 sequence reads: CSSEQGYEQYF. The CDR3 bases are TGCAGTAGCGAACAGGGCTACGAGCAGTACTTC.

The rearrangement links TRBV19 to TRBJ2-4; D is perhaps TRBD1 or TRBD2 (6 bases each). The CDR3 has 12 residues. Trimming shortened V by 3 bases and J by 8 bases, and 8 bases separated the two germline ends. Germline V CDR1 and CDR2: LNHDA, SQIVND (reference sequence). CDR3 DNA sequence: TGTGCCAGTAGTATCGGGGGCGACATTCAGTACTTC. Amino acid sequence: CASSIGGDIQYF. The full variable domain, in which reference TRBV19 and TRBJ2-4 provide the parts outside the CDR3, is DGGITQSPKYLFRKEGQNVTLSCEQNLNHDAMYWYRQDPGQGLRLIYYSQIVNDFQKGDIAEGYSVSREKKESFPLTVTSAQKNPTAFYLCASSIGGDIQYFGAGTRLSVL.

This chain joins TRBV4-1 and TRBJ2-3, with D unclear. CDR3 length: 16 amino acids. Germline CDR1 reads MGHRA; CDR2 reads YSYEKL. The ends were cut back, 3 bases at V and 0 bases at J, with 13 bases in the middle. The CDR3 DNA is TGCGCCAGCAGCCATCCCATAGAGGCTAGCACAGATACGCAGTATTTT. Translating gives CASSHPIEASTDTQYF.

This sequence joins TRBV5-4 and TRBJ1-2; D is ambiguous. Germline V gene data show CDR1 as SGHNT and CDR2 as YYREEE (reference sequence). The CDR3 is made up of 11 amino acids. Trimming left V 9 bases short and J 4 bases short, with 10 bases between. The CDR3 loop is CAIKSGYGYTF. The CDR3 bases are TGTGCCATCAAATCGGGCTATGGCTACACCTTC.

The chain recombines TRBV7-8 with TRBJ2-3, with D perhaps given as TRBD1 or TRBD2 (6 bases each). Per the germline V gene, CDR1 is SGHVS and CDR2 is FQNEAQ. CDR3 length: 14 amino acids. The V gene lost 5 bases and the J gene lost 1 base, with 10 bases spanning the gap. The CDR3 spells CASSPGGRTDTQYF. The CDR3 DNA reads TGTGCCAGCAGCCCCGGGGGCCGCACAGATACGCAGTATTTT.

This clonotype was detected only once. J is TRBJ2-5 and V is TRBV7-3, with TRBD2 matching over 8 bases. The CDR3 sequence is 14 residues long. Trimming took 5 bases from V and 2 from J; bases not matched to a gene: 4. Germline V gene sequence: CDR1 SGHTA, CDR2 FQGTGA. This chain's CDR3 is CASSPGTRQETQYF. The CDR3 DNA sequence: TGTGCCAGCAGCCCCGGGACTAGACAAGAGACCCAGTACTTC.

The rearrangement uses TRBV12-3 or TRBV12-4 and TRBJ1-2, with D possibly TRBD1 on 5 matching bases. The V end was cut by 6 bases, the J end by 9 bases, with 20 bases between. The CDR3 totals 14 residues. CDR3 DNA sequence: TGTGCCAGCAGCTCCTTAGACAGAGCTTGGAGCTACACCTTC. The encoded protein is CASSSLDRAWSYTF.

This rearrangement joins TRBV5-1 to TRBJ2-2; D perhaps matches TRBD2 (5 bases). Germline CDR1 SGHRS, CDR2 YFSETQ. Trimming cost V 4 bases and J 0 bases, with 7 bases left between them. The CDR3 spans 14 residues. This chain's CDR3 is CASSLGTNTGELFF. Here the CDR3 DNA reads TGCGCCAGCAGCCTCGGGACGAACACCGGGGAGCTGTTTTTT.

The V and J genes are TRBV4-2 and TRBJ1-2; 8 bases are a match to TRBD1. Looked up from germline, CDR1 is LGHNA and CDR2 is YNFKEQ. V lost 2 bases to trimming and J lost 5 bases; unmatched junction nucleotides: 7. CDR3 length: 15 amino acids. CDR3 coding DNA: TGTGCCAGCAGCCAACCGGGACAGGCGATGTATGGCTACACCTTC. This gives the protein CASSQPGQAMYGYTF.

The gene calls are TRBV9 and TRBJ2-3; maybe TRBD2 (5 bases). V lost 1 base and J 3 bases, leaving 15 bases between the germline ends. CDR1 and CDR2 (germline): SGDLS, YYNGEE. This CDR3 is built from 16 residues. CDR3 bases: TGTGCCAGCAGCGTACCCCACCTCGGGAATACAGATACGCAGTATTTT. It translates to CASSVPHLGNTDTQYF.

CDR3 sequence reads: CASSLGQGAAQYF. The CDR3 DNA sequence: TGTGCCAGCAGCTTAGGGCAGGGGGCAGCCCAGTACTTC. The chain employs TRBV7-3 and TRBJ2-5, with 8 nucleotides matching TRBD1. CDR3 length: 13 residues. The germline V gene encodes CDR1 SGHTA and CDR2 FQGTGA. The ends lost 2 bases at V and 9 bases at J; junction bases unmatched: 5.

The rearrangement links TRBV5-1 to TRBJ2-5; weak D call: TRBD1 (6 bases). Trimming cost V 4 bases and J 1 base, with 11 bases left between them. The germline gives CDR1 SGHRS, CDR2 YFSETQ. The length of the CDR3 is 14 residues. CDR3 in DNA: TGCGCCAGCAGCATAGGACAGCGCCAAGAGACCCAGTACTTC. It specifies CASSIGQRQETQYF.

This clonotype was found once. The chain uses TRBV29-1 and TRBJ1-1; D gene uncertain. V lost 6 bases, J lost 1 base, and 3 bases lay in between. The length of the CDR3 is 10 residues. Per the germline V gene, CDR1 is SQVTM and CDR2 is ANQGSEA. CDR3 nucleotides: TGCAGCGTGCAGAACACTGAAGCTTTCTTT. This translates into CSVQNTEAFF. Full variable domain (missing parts from reference TRBV29-1 and TRBJ1-1): SAVISQKPSRDICQRGTSLTIQCQVDSQVTMMFWYRQQPGQSLTLIATANQGSEATYESGFVIDKFPISRPNLTFSTLTVSNMSPEDSSIYLCSVQNTEAFFGQGTRLTVV.

This chain links TRBV9 with TRBJ2-7; D unclear. The V gene lost 0 bases and the J gene lost 1 base, with 8 bases spanning the gap. CDR1 is SGDLS and CDR2 is YYNGEE in the germline V gene. The length of the CDR3 is 14 residues. The CDR3 reads CASSVGYGSYEQYF. DNA of the CDR3: TGTGCCAGCAGCGTAGGGTACGGATCCTACGAGCAGTACTTC.

V gene TRBV7-6 combines with J gene TRBJ1-4; 10 nucleotides align to TRBD1. The CDR3 has 17 residues. The trim removed 8 bases at V and 2 bases at J, leaving 11 bases unmatched. CDR1 is SGHVS and CDR2 is FNYEAQ in the germline V gene. The CDR3 DNA reads as TGTGCCAGCGGAGAGACAGGGGGCGTTCTGACTAATGAAAAACTGTTTTTT. This codes for CASGETGGVLTNEKLFF.

The chain is built from TRBV13 and TRBJ2-2; no clear D gene. Germline CDR1 is PRHDT and CDR2 is FYEKMQ (reference sequence). This CDR3 is built from 14 residues. V lost 5 bases and J lost 7, with 14 bases in between. CDR3 coding DNA: TGTGCCAGCAGCCCGGTGGGCGCGGTCGGGGAGCTGTTTTTT. It yields the protein CASSPVGAVGELFF.